The entry below describes one T cell receptor (beta chain). This CDR3 spans 14 amino acids. Trimming shortened V by 2 bases and J by 9 bases, and 14 bases separated the two germline ends. CDR1 is LGHDT, CDR2 YNNKEL, per germline (reference sequence). TCRdb's copy holds only in-frame clones and misses some; the assay was immunoSEQ multiplex PCR. The sample lists around 150,000 clones; about 90% were seen once. This sample was taken from a study of control samples from healthy donors and cancer patients. Material: blood. V is TRBV3-1 (or the pseudogene TRBV3-2) and J is TRBJ2-1; maybe TRBD2 (5 bases). This clonotype was sampled from a man aged 30 to 45 in good health. The CDR3 loop is CASSQQRLAGEQFF. The CDR3 DNA reads TGTGCCAGCAGCCAACAGAGGCTAGCCGGTGAGCAGTTCTTC.